The clone carrying this T cell receptor beta chain was observed a single time. Antigen unknown. The table came from immunoSEQ multiplex PCR; TCRdb's copy has only in-frame clones and leaves some out. The sample carries 13,000 to 15,000 clones, 75% to 80% recorded once. CDR1 and CDR2 (germline): MGHRA, YSYEKL. CDR3 length: 15 amino acids. The V end was cut by 4 bases, the J end by 0 bases, with 11 bases between. The data are from a study of OX40 agonist ivuxolimab in advanced cancers. Across the study: With ivuxolimab, an agonistic anti-OX40 (CD134) antibody, patients were treated. Every 2 weeks, ivuxolimab was infused into the patients intravenously at between 0.01 and 10 mg/kg. Eligibility admitted prior anti-PD-1, anti-PD-L1 or anti-CTLA-4 therapy; roughly 39% had some.

Study conclusions and caveats: People who partly responded at 0.1-3.0 mg/kg had some of the least clonal expansion seen.

The chain joins TRBV4-1 to TRBJ2-3, with D tentatively TRBD2 (6 bases). Sequences were derived from CD4+ or CD8+ T cells sorted from blood, sampled in a trial of the OX40 agonist ivuxolimab. The source is an adult with an advanced solid tumor such as melanoma, head and neck, liver or kidney cancer. The CDR3 region has the DNA TGCGCCAGCAGCCGAGGGACTTTTAGCACAGATACGCAGTATTTT. It translates to CASSRGTFSTDTQYF.